A single sample is the source of the 19 T cell receptor beta chains below, sequenced in a study of T-cell reconstitution after alpha-beta-depleted transplantation in children. The TCRbeta library incorporated unique molecular identifiers. TCRdb fed the PCR reads into MiXCR, producing one record per CDR3 protein. The data contain 700,000 to 950,000 distinct CDR3 sequences, roughly 15% of them singletons. The input for sequencing was PBMCs, mostly from graft donor cells, taken 360 days after TCRalphabeta/CD19-depleted stem cell transplant. These receptors were obtained from a male patient under 18 who had a stem cell transplant for acute lymphoblastic leukemia, so the T cells may come from the graft donor.

This clonotype was counted between two and nine times. The chain has TRBV7-6 and TRBJ2-7; 7 nucleotides align to TRBD1. From germline, CDR1 is SGHVS and CDR2 FNYEAQ. V lost 2 bases to trimming and J lost 3 bases; unmatched junction nucleotides: 4. CDR3 length: 14 residues. CDR3 sequence reads: CASSLRGQNYEQYF. The CDR3 bases are TGTGCCAGCAGCTTACGGGGACAGAACTACGAGCAGTACTTC.

The chain has TRBV7-9 and TRBJ2-7, with 8 bases identical to TRBD1. The V gene end was trimmed by 2 bases and the J gene end by 4 bases; junction bases not matched to a gene: 13. Looked up from germline, CDR1 is SEHNR and CDR2 is FQNEAQ (reference sequence). This CDR3 contains 17 residues. The CDR3 spells CASSLMASRDRRYEQYF. The CDR3 region has the DNA TGTGCCAGCAGCTTAATGGCATCCCGGGACAGGCGGTACGAGCAGTACTTC.

The chain employs TRBV29-1 and TRBJ2-3; possibly TRBD2 for D (6 bases). The V gene lost 3 bases and the J gene lost 3 bases, with 19 bases spanning the gap. Germline V lookup: CDR1 SQVTM, CDR2 ANQGSEA. This CDR3 contains 16 residues. CDR3 region: CSVELRDHPGTDTQYF. The DNA for the CDR3 is TGCAGCGTTGAGTTGCGGGACCACCCAGGGACAGATACGCAGTATTTT.

This clonotype has a handful of counts. The chain carries TRBV27 and TRBJ2-7, with a tentative D call TRBD2 (6 bases). This CDR3 has 14 residues. V lost 2 bases to trimming and J lost 3 bases, with 11 bases between them. Germline CDR1 reads MNHEY; CDR2 reads SMNVEV (reference sequence). The CDR3 is CASSLNGGGYEQYF. DNA of the CDR3: TGTGCCAGCAGTTTAAACGGGGGAGGCTACGAGCAGTACTTC.

The CDR3 sequence: CASILDRNKNIQYF. The CDR3, as DNA: TGTGCCAGCATCTTGGACAGAAACAAAAACATTCAGTACTTC. This chain joins TRBV6-1 and TRBJ2-4; possibly TRBD1 for D (6 bases). Germline-derived CDR1 and CDR2 are MNHNS and SASEGT. This CDR3 has 14 residues. V was pared by 7 bases and J by 3 bases, with 13 bases between.

This clonotype was seen more than once but under ten times. The chain's CDR3 is CSARDLDGLNTEAFF. The CDR3 DNA follows: TGCAGTGCTAGAGATCTCGACGGTCTGAACACTGAAGCTTTCTTT. This sequence joins TRBV20-1 and TRBJ1-1; D gene unclear. V lost 0 bases and J lost 0, with 11 bases in between. This CDR3 spans 15 amino acids. The germline V gene has CDR1 DFQATT and CDR2 SNEGSKA (reference sequence).

The chain combines TRBV6-2 or TRBV6-3 with TRBJ1-2; the D gene is possibly TRBD1 (5 bases). V lost 2 bases and J 1 base, leaving 8 bases between the germline ends. Germline V gives CDR1 MNHEY, CDR2 SVGEGT. There are 14 residues in the CDR3. Here the CDR3 reads CASSYGTVNYGYTF. CDR3 bases: TGTGCCAGCAGTTACGGGACGGTTAACTATGGCTACACCTTC.

The sample holds a few counts of this clonotype. The chain has TRBV5-1 and TRBJ1-1; 7 bases align to TRBD1. This CDR3 contains 14 residues. V lost 4 bases to trimming and J lost 3 bases; unmatched junction nucleotides: 6. Germline CDR1 is SGHRS and CDR2 is YFSETQ. The DNA for the CDR3 is TGCGCCAGCAGCCTCTACAGGGGCGACACTGAAGCTTTCTTT. Translated: CASSLYRGDTEAFF. Drawing the rest from reference TRBV5-1 and TRBJ1-1, the complete variable domain is KAGVTQTPRYLIKTRGQQVTLSCSPISGHRSVSWYQQTPGQGLQFLFEYFSETQRNKGNFPGRFSGRQFSNSRSEMNVSTLELGDSALYLCASSLYRGDTEAFFGQGTRLTVV.

The chain uses TRBV7-9 and TRBJ1-3; D ambiguous. The V gene's germline CDR1 is SEHNR and CDR2 FQNEAQ (reference sequence). The CDR3 totals 14 residues. V was shortened by 3 bases and J by 0 bases, with 6 bases between the two germline ends. The CDR3 DNA reads TGTGCCAGCAGCTTTGAGACCTCTGGAAACACCATATATTTT. It specifies CASSFETSGNTIYF. Supplemented by reference TRBV7-9 and TRBJ1-3, the full variable domain reads DTGVSQNPRHKITKRGQNVTFRCDPISEHNRLYWYRQTLGQGPEFLTYFQNEAQLEKSRLLSDRFSAERPKGSFSTLEIQRTEQGDSAMYLCASSFETSGNTIYFGEGSWLTVV.

The chain carries TRBV28 and TRBJ1-1; D call uncertain. Trimming shortened V by 5 bases and J by 10 bases, and 17 bases separated the two germline ends. The CDR3 runs 13 residues. In germline, CDR1 is MDHEN, CDR2 SYDVKM. The CDR3 DNA is TGTGCCAGCAGTCCCCGTGACGCCGGGAGAGCTTTCTTT. This sequence encodes CASSPRDAGRAFF.

This chain connects TRBV4-1 to TRBJ2-7, with no clear D. This CDR3 comprises 13 residues. Germline V gene lookup returns CDR1 MGHRA and CDR2 YSYEKL. Between the trimmed V and J ends, which lost 3 bases and 1 base, there was a span of 7 bases. CDR3 sequence (DNA): TGCGCCAGCAGCCATAAGGGATCCTACGAGCAGTACTTC. It translates to CASSHKGSYEQYF.

This clonotype showed up just a few times. The V gene is TRBV15, the J gene TRBJ2-2, with 9 bases matching TRBD1. Germline V gives CDR1 LNHNV, CDR2 YYDKDF (reference sequence). V lost 1 base, J lost 0 bases, and 3 bases stayed unmatched. This CDR3 is built from 17 residues. The CDR3 reads CATSRARTGANTGELFF. The DNA of the CDR3 is TGTGCCACCAGCAGAGCCCGGACAGGGGCGAACACCGGGGAGCTGTTTTTT.

This clonotype was seen a few times. V gene TRBV2 combines with J gene TRBJ2-7; 8 bases are shared with TRBD1. The junction had 8 bases not matched to a gene; V was cut back by 7 bases and J by 0 bases. CDR1 is SNHLY, CDR2 FYNNEI, per germline. CDR3 length equals 15 residues. For the CDR3, the DNA is TGTGCCAGCACGGGGGACAGGATAATCTCCTACGAGCAGTACTTC. This codes for CASTGDRIISYEQYF.

A note on this clonotype: A junction boundary mismatches the germline segment, possibly from a read error. The gene calls are TRBV7-6 and TRBJ2-2; 9 bases match TRBD2. Germline V CDR1 and CDR2: SGHVS, FNYEAQ. The CDR3 covers 15 residues. The CDR3 region has the DNA TGTGCCAGCAGCCTAGCGGGATCCGACACCGGGGAGCTGTTTTTT. It encodes CASSLAGSDTGELFF. Full variable domain (outside the CDR3, taken from reference TRBV7-6 and TRBJ2-2): GAGVSQSPRYKVTKRGQDVALRCDPISGHVSLYWYRQALGQGPEFLTYFNYEAQQDKSGLPNDRFSAERPEGSISTLTIQRTEQRDSAMYRCASSLAGSDTGELFFGEGSRLTVL.

This clonotype was counted a few times. This sequence joins TRBV4-2 and TRBJ2-1, with D hard to call. The CDR3 length is 15 residues. The germline V and J ends were trimmed by 4 bases and 3 bases, with 13 bases remaining between them. The V gene's germline CDR1 is LGHNA and CDR2 YNFKEQ. For the CDR3, the DNA is TGTGCCAGCAGCCCGGACCTGGCCTTCTACAATGAGCAGTTCTTC. This codes for CASSPDLAFYNEQFF.

The chain employs TRBV5-1 and TRBJ1-1; D unresolved. Deletions cut 4 bases from V and 3 bases from J, with 10 bases between. CDR1 SGHRS and CDR2 YFSETQ come from the germline V gene. This CDR3 contains 13 residues. CDR3 nucleotides: TGCGCCAGCAGCGTTAACGGGTACACTGAAGCTTTCTTT. Its translation: CASSVNGYTEAFF.

The chain has TRBV5-1 and TRBJ2-7; 14 nucleotides agree with TRBD2. The CDR3 has 16 amino acids. CDR1 SGHRS and CDR2 YFSETQ come from the germline V gene. V lost 5 bases and J lost 5; bases outside the gene matches: 9. The CDR3 protein is CASRYTGTSGSNEQYF. Written as DNA, the CDR3 is TGCGCCAGCAGATATACCGGGACTAGCGGGAGTAACGAGCAGTACTTC. Full variable domain (remainder filled in from reference TRBV5-1 and TRBJ2-7): KAGVTQTPRYLIKTRGQQVTLSCSPISGHRSVSWYQQTPGQGLQFLFEYFSETQRNKGNFPGRFSGRQFSNSRSEMNVSTLELGDSALYLCASRYTGTSGSNEQYFGPGTRLTVT.

The V and J genes are TRBV4-1 and TRBJ2-7; 7 bases align to TRBD2. This CDR3 has 16 amino acids. The J segment lost 4 bases and the V segment lost 4 bases, leaving 13 bases of the junction unmatched. Germline CDR1 is MGHRA and CDR2 is YSYEKL. The CDR3 DNA reads TGCGCCAGCAGCCCAACGTTTCGGGAGGCCCCATACGAGCAGTACTTC. Residues: CASSPTFREAPYEQYF.

This clonotype was observed many times. V and J are TRBV20-1 and TRBJ2-2, with unresolved D. CDR3 length equals 14 residues. The V and J ends lost 0 bases and 4 bases respectively, with 9 bases between them. CDR1 is DFQATT and CDR2 is SNEGSKA in the germline V gene (reference sequence). CDR3 amino acids: CSARDGRSTGELFF. In DNA form, the CDR3 reads TGCAGTGCTAGAGATGGAAGGAGCACCGGGGAGCTGTTTTTT.